Described below is a single T cell receptor (beta chain) sequence and its context. Its antigen is not identified. All DNA from each sorted CD8+ subset was loaded. Clones were sequenced by immunoSEQ multiplex PCR, and TCRdb holds only the in-frame ones, with some missing. Among roughly 270 clones listed, approximately 70% were seen once. This entry is derived from a study of blood T cell dynamics during melanoma immunotherapy. General study points: Clones driving repertoire changes may be melanoma-specific or general immune activation. The most clonal sorted CD8+ subset, immune-effector cells, was closest to cell-free DNA CDR3 sequences.

Time point here: pre-treatment baseline. Immune-effector memory T cells were defined as CD3+ CD4- CD8+ CD45RA- CD45RO-high CD27- CCR7-. Apart from a couple of fast progressors, RECIST 1.1 response was judged 12 weeks post-infusion. CDR1 and CDR2 (germline): MNHNY, SVGAGI (reference sequence). The CDR3 totals 14 residues. The ends were cut back, 0 bases at V and 7 bases at J, with 10 bases in the middle. This sequence was found in a human donor with melanoma. The chain combines TRBV6-6 with TRBJ2-1; possibly TRBD1 for D (6 bases). This specimen was CD8+ T cells from blood, taken from a patient treated with checkpoint blockade. The CDR3 DNA sequence: TGTGCCAGCAGTTACTCGTCCAGGGGAAATGAGCAGTTCTTC. Amino acid sequence: CASSYSSRGNEQFF.